This TCR beta chain was recorded in a study of T cell responses to AZD1222 COVID-19 vaccine. Study information: The analysis combined second doses at about 4 or about 12 weeks. Whole-study findings and limits: Repertoire sampling happened only post peak T cell response. Nearly half of spike-specific TCRs reportedly target variant regions that are unmutated in the B.1.351 and B.1.1.7 variants. Vaccine-associated CD4 TCRs spanned spike, dominant at 160-218 and 743-854.

Libraries were prepared by immunoSEQ multiplex PCR; TCRdb keeps only in-frame clonotypes and omits some of them. The data contain around 130,000 clones, about 94% of them seen just once; the ten biggest clones take up 6.6%. V was shortened by 6 bases and J by 5 bases, with 13 bases between the two germline ends. The CDR3 has 13 residues. Germline CDR1 SQVTM, CDR2 ANQGSEA. As regards this clone: The antigen is undetermined.

This sequence joins TRBV29-1 and TRBJ2-2; D possibly corresponds to TRBD2 (5 bases). This sequence was found in an adult in good health. The sample here was peripheral blood, taken on day 0 of AZD1222 vaccination. The CDR3 sequence is CSVPGLRTGELFF. CDR3 nucleotide sequence: TGCAGCGTACCCGGACTGCGGACCGGGGAGCTGTTTTTT.